This T cell receptor (beta chain) was retrieved from a study of blood T cell repertoires in COVID-19. Profiling relied on immunoSEQ multiplex PCR, and the TCRdb table lists in-frame clones only, not all of them. The sample carries fewer than 80,000 clones, just under 95% recorded once. Germline CDR1 and CDR2: LNHDA and SQIVND (reference sequence). V lost 3 bases to trimming and J lost 5 bases, with 5 bases between them. The CDR3 is made up of 11 amino acids. Sequencing used peripheral blood. The chain couples TRBV19 to TRBJ2-7; D gene unclear. The TCR sequence derives from a human donor in a cohort sampled during active COVID-19. The CDR3 here is CASSIRDEQYF. Here the CDR3 DNA reads TGTGCCAGTAGTATTCGGGACGAGCAGTACTTC.